Listed here are 27 T cell receptor beta chains from one sample, sequenced in a study of OX40 agonist ivuxolimab in advanced cancers. The repertoire was sequenced with immunoSEQ multiplex PCR; TCRdb's copy has only in-frame clones and lacks some. The sample consists of 50,000 to 70,000 clones, around 93% of them appearing once. Sequencing was performed on CD4+ or CD8+ T cells sorted from blood, taken in a trial of the OX40 agonist ivuxolimab. The receptors derive from an adult with an advanced solid tumor such as melanoma, head and neck, liver or kidney cancer.

The chain combines TRBV6-5 with TRBJ2-3, with a weak D call TRBD2 (6 bases). The CDR3 has 14 amino acids. Trimming took off 10 bases at V and 1 base at J, with 15 bases between the two ends. CDR1 and CDR2 (germline): MNHEY, SVGAGI. In DNA form, the CDR3 reads TGTGCCACCAAAAGGGACTCAGGCACAGATACGCAGTATTTT. Protein: CATKRDSGTDTQYF.

This rearrangement joins TRBV10-3 to TRBJ1-5; 9 bases align to TRBD1. The CDR3 loop spans 15 amino acids. J lost 4 bases, V lost 3 bases, and 4 bases had no gene match. Per the germline V gene, CDR1 is ENHRY and CDR2 is SYGVKD. Here the CDR3 reads CAISEEQGANQPQHF. DNA of the CDR3: TGTGCCATCAGTGAAGAACAGGGGGCTAATCAGCCCCAGCATTTT.

This clone was recorded once. The J gene is TRBJ2-7, the V gene TRBV2; D is uncertain. The germline gives CDR1 SNHLY, CDR2 FYNNEI. Trimming removed 7 bases from V and 6 bases from J, with 10 bases in between. The CDR3 sequence is 11 residues long. CDR3 nucleotide sequence: TGTGCCAGCACCCGGTCGCGCGAGCAGTACTTC. Its translation is CASTRSREQYF.

The V gene is TRBV7-2, the J gene TRBJ1-1, with 7 bases aligning to TRBD1. The CDR3 has 17 residues. After removal of 1 base from V and 0 bases from J, the junction contained 8 bases not matched to a gene. Germline V CDR1 and CDR2: SGHTA, FQGNSA. Here the CDR3 DNA reads TGTGCCAGCAGCTTAGTACAGGGGATGGGTCTGAACACTGAAGCTTTCTTT. Translated: CASSLVQGMGLNTEAFF. Supplemented by reference TRBV7-2 and TRBJ1-1, the full variable domain reads GAGVSQSPSNKVTEKGKDVELRCDPISGHTALYWYRQSLGQGLEFLIYFQGNSAPDKSGLPSDRFSAERTGGSVSTLTIQRTQQEDSAVYLCASSLVQGMGLNTEAFFGQGTRLTVV.

The genes are TRBV18 and TRBJ1-5, with D uncertain. The CDR3 contains 14 residues. CDR1 is KGHSH and CDR2 is LQKENI in the germline V gene. Trimming stripped 3 bases from V and 4 bases from J, with 10 bases between. The DNA of the CDR3 is TGTGCCAGCTCACCTAATACGGGGAATCAGCCCCAGCATTTT. Protein: CASSPNTGNQPQHF.

This sequence joins TRBV5-1 and TRBJ1-2; D is ambiguous. CDR1 SGHRS and CDR2 YFSETQ come from the germline V gene. This CDR3 has 14 residues. Trimming cost V 1 base and J 6 bases, with 13 bases left between them. The CDR3 bases are TGCGCCAGCAGCTTGATGGACGGGAAGAATGGCTACACCTTC. Translating gives CASSLMDGKNGYTF.

The chain joins TRBV7-9 to TRBJ1-6; D perhaps matches TRBD1 (5 bases). Germline V gene lookup returns CDR1 SEHNR and CDR2 FQNEAQ (reference sequence). The V and J ends lost 2 bases and 7 bases respectively, with 12 bases between them. This CDR3 is 15 amino acids long. For the CDR3, the DNA is TGTGCCAGCAGCTTATCGGGGGTAGTGAATTCACCCCTCCACTTT. It translates to CASSLSGVVNSPLHF.

The rearrangement joins TRBV30 to TRBJ2-7; a weak D match, TRBD2 (5 bases). V lost 2 bases and J lost 6, with 8 bases in between. The germline gives CDR1 GTSNPN, CDR2 SVGIG (reference sequence). The CDR3 totals 11 residues. The chain's CDR3 is CAWSQAGEQYF. For the CDR3, the DNA is TGTGCCTGGAGTCAGGCGGGCGAGCAGTACTTC.

The V and J genes are TRBV4-3 and TRBJ2-7; the D is unclear. The V gene lost 0 bases and the J gene lost 5 bases, with 14 bases spanning the gap. The germline V gene encodes CDR1 LGHNA and CDR2 YSLEER. The CDR3 is made up of 15 amino acids. CDR3 DNA sequence: TGCGCCAGCAGCCAAGATGCAGGTCGTAGGGACGAGCAGTACTTC. It is translated as CASSQDAGRRDEQYF.

This chain uses TRBV12-5 with TRBJ2-7; no definite D call. V was shortened by 1 base and J by 2 bases, with 9 bases between the two germline ends. The CDR3 length is 14 residues. Germline V gene sequence: CDR1 LGHNT, CDR2 FRNRAP. CDR3 nucleotides: TGTGCTAGTGGTTTGGGCCCCCAGGCCTACGAGCAGTACTTC. Its protein product is CASGLGPQAYEQYF.

This clone was picked up a small number of times. The chain couples TRBV6-1 to TRBJ1-5; maybe TRBD1 (6 bases). Trimming pared 10 bases from V and 10 bases from J, leaving 20 bases between. Looked up from germline, CDR1 is MNHNS and CDR2 is SASEGT. The CDR3 has 13 residues. The CDR3 protein is CATRQDLGTPQHF. The DNA for the CDR3 is TGTGCCACTAGACAGGACTTAGGAACACCCCAGCATTTT.

The chain is built from TRBV7-2 and TRBJ2-6, with TRBD2 matching 12 bases. Germline V gives CDR1 SGHTA, CDR2 FQGNSA. J was trimmed by 2 bases and V by 5 bases; bases with no gene match: 1. The CDR3 is made up of 16 amino acids. The CDR3 DNA reads TGTGCCAGCAGCAGACTAGCGGGAGCTGGGGCCAACGTCCTGACTTTC. Protein product: CASSRLAGAGANVLTF.

The rearrangement joins TRBV27 to TRBJ2-6; TRBD1 might be the D (6 bases). The CDR3 consists of 15 residues. Per germline, CDR1 MNHEY and CDR2 SMNVEV (reference sequence). The germline V and J ends were trimmed by 8 bases and 1 base, with 12 bases remaining between them. CDR3 nucleotide sequence: TGTGCCAGCGGCCCCAGGGGTTCTGGGGCCAACGTCCTGACTTTC. Amino acid sequence: CASGPRGSGANVLTF.

The chain combines TRBV21-1 with TRBJ1-1. TRBV21-1 is an annotated pseudogene. The CDR3 spans 13 residues. The CDR3 nucleotides read TGTGCCAGCAGCAATCACGGGAACACTGAAGCTTTCTTT. Translation: CASSNHGNTEAFF.

This clone was observed a handful of times. V is TRBV5-4 and J is TRBJ1-6, with 8 bases matching TRBD1. V shed 4 bases and J 0 bases; nucleotides not matched to a gene: 6. This CDR3 has 17 residues. CDR1 is SGHNT and CDR2 is YYREEE in the germline V gene (reference sequence). The CDR3 loop is CASSSGQGFSYNSPLHF. The CDR3 region has the DNA TGTGCCAGCAGCAGCGGACAGGGCTTCTCCTATAATTCACCCCTCCACTTT.

The chain links TRBV18 to TRBJ2-7; D is perhaps TRBD2 (5 bases). This CDR3 is 17 amino acids long. Germline-derived CDR1 and CDR2 are KGHSH and LQKENI. V was trimmed by 1 base and J by 0 bases, leaving 16 bases between them. The CDR3 region is CASSPRVLAQSSYEQYF. CDR3 sequence (DNA): TGTGCCAGCTCACCACGGGTCCTAGCACAAAGCTCCTACGAGCAGTACTTC.

The J gene is TRBJ2-7, the V gene TRBV11-3; D gene ambiguous. V dropped 0 bases and J dropped 2 bases, with 11 bases sitting between them. This CDR3 region has 15 residues. The germline gives CDR1 SGHNT, CDR2 YENEEA. The chain's CDR3 is CASSLDRRVTYEQYF. The CDR3 DNA sequence: TGTGCCAGCAGCTTAGATCGACGGGTTACCTACGAGCAGTACTTC. The full variable domain, with the rest looked up from reference TRBV11-3 and TRBJ2-7, is EAGVVQSPRYKIIEKKQPVAFWCNPISGHNTLYWYLQNLGQGPELLIRYENEEAVDDSQLPKDRFSAERLKGVDSTLKIQPAELGDSAVYLCASSLDRRVTYEQYFGPGTRLTVT.

The chain employs TRBV16 and TRBJ1-2; 8 positions agree with TRBD1. The CDR3 is 14 amino acids. With V trimmed by 2 bases and J by 7 bases, 6 bases remained unmatched. Germline lookup yields CDR1 KGHSY and CDR2 FQNENV. The CDR3 is CASSQPDRGRGYTF. CDR3 DNA: TGTGCCAGCAGCCAACCAGACAGGGGTCGTGGCTACACCTTC.

This CDR3 is CASSPQAGGNSGNTIYF. The CDR3 coding sequence is TGTGCCAGCAGTCCTCAGGCCGGGGGCAACTCTGGAAACACCATATATTTT. The chain uses TRBV7-6 and TRBJ1-3, with D perhaps TRBD1 (6 bases). The CDR3 runs to 17 residues. Trimming cost V 6 bases and J 0 bases, with 18 bases left between them. Germline V gives CDR1 SGHVS, CDR2 FNYEAQ.

The V gene is TRBV5-1, the J gene TRBJ2-7; 9 bases are a match to TRBD2. V dropped 4 bases and J dropped 0; count of bases not matched to a gene: 17. CDR1 and CDR2 from the germline V gene are SGHRS and YFSETQ. The CDR3 runs to 19 residues. CDR3 loop: CASSPEEIGGRALSYEQYF. Written as DNA, the CDR3 is TGCGCCAGCAGCCCGGAGGAGATCGGCGGGAGGGCCCTCTCCTACGAGCAGTACTTC.

The chain employs TRBV9 and TRBJ2-7; D is perhaps TRBD1 (7 bases). Trimming removed 0 bases from V and 0 bases from J, with 22 bases in between. The CDR3 runs to 19 residues. CDR1 is SGDLS and CDR2 is YYNGEE in the germline V gene. The CDR3 loop reads CASSVAGGTGRLSSYEQYF. Here the CDR3 DNA reads TGTGCCAGCAGCGTAGCAGGGGGGACTGGCAGACTTAGCTCCTACGAGCAGTACTTC.

The rearrangement uses TRBV19 and TRBJ2-5, with no clear D. There are 13 residues in the CDR3. Germline V CDR1 and CDR2: LNHDA, SQIVND (reference sequence). The ends were cut back, 1 base at V and 2 bases at J, with 5 bases in the middle. CDR3 coding DNA: TGTGCCAGTAGTATAGGACTTCAAGAGACCCAGTACTTC. Protein sequence: CASSIGLQETQYF.

This clone was observed a single time. The chain employs TRBV27 and TRBJ2-7, with D perhaps assigned TRBD1 or TRBD2 (6 bases each). Germline assignment: CDR1 MNHEY and CDR2 SMNVEV (reference sequence). V was pared by 6 bases and J by 6 bases, with 12 bases between. This CDR3 has 12 residues. CDR3 sequence: CASRTGLREQYF. The CDR3 region has the DNA TGTGCCAGCAGGACAGGACTACGCGAGCAGTACTTC.

This clone occurred once. The V call is TRBV27, the J call TRBJ2-5; 15 positions agree with TRBD2. This CDR3 comprises 20 residues. Germline trimming cut 5 bases from V and 1 base from J; bases unmatched to any gene: 14. Per germline, CDR1 MNHEY and CDR2 SMNVEV (reference sequence). CDR3 in amino acids: CASSQQPAGLAGGGQETQYF. CDR3 coding DNA: TGTGCCAGCAGTCAACAGCCCGCGGGACTAGCGGGAGGAGGCCAAGAGACCCAGTACTTC.

The chain has TRBV6-6 and TRBJ1-5; TRBD1 matches at 7 bases. V shed 8 bases, J shed 7 bases, and the junction held 8 bases outside the gene matches. Germline V gene lookup returns CDR1 MNHNY and CDR2 SVGAGI (reference sequence). The CDR3 is 13 amino acids. The CDR3 loop reads CASEDQGEQPQHF. The CDR3 region has the DNA TGTGCCAGCGAAGACCAGGGGGAGCAGCCCCAGCATTTT.

J is TRBJ1-4 and V is TRBV28; possible D gene TRBD1, 6 bases. The V gene lost 1 base and the J gene lost 5 bases, with 8 bases spanning the gap. This CDR3 contains 14 residues. Germline CDR1 reads MDHEN; CDR2 reads SYDVKM. CDR3 bases: TGTGCCAGCAGTTTATACAGGGAGAATGAAAAACTGTTTTTT. Protein product: CASSLYRENEKLFF.

The chain combines TRBV7-9 with TRBJ2-2; D remains unclear. The CDR3 length is 11 residues. Trimming shortened V by 7 bases and J by 5 bases, and 5 bases separated the two germline ends. CDR1 is SEHNR and CDR2 is FQNEAQ in the germline V gene (reference sequence). The CDR3 region is CASMATGELFF. The DNA of the CDR3 is TGTGCCAGCATGGCTACCGGGGAGCTGTTTTTT.